Each of the 14 T cell receptor beta chains below was sequenced from the same sample in a study of T cell changes during pregnancy in multiple sclerosis (dated by TCRdb to about 2019). The receptor library was made with the immunoSEQ multiplex PCR assay. Imported from immuneACCESS, the table was reduced by TCRdb to in-frame sequences with V and J called. These copies leave out some clones; in studies compared against another copy, an unresolved V gene accounts for under half, and the cause of the remainder is not known. The sample table shows 45,000 to 75,000 clones, and over 90% are seen once. The top ten constitute approximately 0.85% of the sample. The sequencing here drew on peripheral blood, taken in the first trimester of pregnancy. The receptors were sampled from a female donor with multiple sclerosis, enrolled in a pregnancy study.

The gene calls are TRBV7-6 and TRBJ1-6; D possibly corresponds to TRBD1 (5 bases). CDR3 length: 14 residues. Germline lookup yields CDR1 SGHVS and CDR2 FNYEAQ. The germline V and J ends were trimmed by 1 base and 7 bases, with 8 bases remaining between them. CDR3 DNA: TGTGCCAGCAGCTTAGGCGGGGGGAATTCACCCCTCCACTTT. Amino acid sequence: CASSLGGGNSPLHF.

The table lists this clone with a count of one. This chain joins TRBV4-1 and TRBJ2-4; 9 bases line up with TRBD1. The CDR3 spans 17 residues. The germline V gene has CDR1 MGHRA and CDR2 YSYEKL. Trimming removed 3 bases from V and 0 bases from J; junction bases left unmatched: 6. Written as DNA, the CDR3 is TGCGCCAGCAGCCAGAGGGACAGGGTGAGAGCCAAAAACATTCAGTACTTC. This encodes CASSQRDRVRAKNIQYF.

The V call is TRBV5-8, the J call TRBJ2-5; 10 bases line up with TRBD2. Germline values: CDR1 SGHTS, CDR2 YDEGEE. The trim removed 3 bases at V and 4 bases at J, leaving 9 bases unmatched. CDR3 length: 16 amino acids. CDR3 loop: CASSSPGLAMRETQYF. The CDR3 DNA is TGTGCCAGCAGCTCTCCGGGACTAGCGATGAGAGAGACCCAGTACTTC.

This chain joins TRBV18 and TRBJ1-2; 11 bases are a match to TRBD1. Germline V gives CDR1 KGHSH, CDR2 LQKENI. This CDR3 is 15 amino acids long. V gave up 5 bases and J gave up 8 bases; unmatched junction bases: 10. CDR3 region: CASSSTSGTGGGYTF. The DNA for the CDR3 is TGTGCCAGCTCATCGACCTCCGGGACAGGGGGAGGCTACACCTTC.

This chain uses TRBV18 with TRBJ1-4; tentative D call: TRBD1 (5 bases). The ends were cut back, 3 bases at V and 3 bases at J, with 17 bases in the middle. Germline V gene lookup returns CDR1 KGHSH and CDR2 LQKENI. The CDR3 runs to 17 residues. CDR3 residues: CASSPMPLGPANEKLFF. The CDR3 DNA is TGTGCCAGCTCACCTATGCCCCTGGGGCCGGCTAATGAAAAACTGTTTTTT.

The rearrangement joins TRBV5-4 to TRBJ1-1; TRBD1 agrees at 9 bases. Germline lookup yields CDR1 SGHNT and CDR2 YYREEE (reference sequence). CDR3 length equals 16 residues. Germline trimming cut 4 bases from V and 0 bases from J; bases unmatched to any gene: 7. Written as DNA, the CDR3 is TGTGCCAGCAGCCCGCGGACAGGGGCCGTGAACACTGAAGCTTTCTTT. It specifies CASSPRTGAVNTEAFF.

This chain joins TRBV29-1 and TRBJ2-6, with 8 bases matching TRBD2. CDR3 length: 15 residues. Per germline, CDR1 SQVTM and CDR2 ANQGSEA. The V segment lost 7 bases and the J segment 1 base; nucleotides outside the gene matches: 6. CDR3 bases: TGCAGCGCCTCCCGGGGGGGGTCTGGGGCCAACGTCCTGACTTTC. Translating it yields CSASRGGSGANVLTF.

V is TRBV18 and J is TRBJ2-1; 11 bases are a match to TRBD2. This CDR3 spans 17 amino acids. Germline V CDR1 and CDR2: KGHSH, LQKENI. V lost 3 bases and J lost 6; bases outside the gene matches: 10. This CDR3 is CASSPASGGNVANEQFF. CDR3 bases: TGTGCCAGCTCACCGGCTAGCGGGGGGAACGTGGCCAATGAGCAGTTCTTC.

This chain uses TRBV7-9 with TRBJ2-2, with 12 bases that match TRBD2. V trimming: 5 bases; J trimming: 6 bases; junction bases outside the gene matches: 10. Germline values: CDR1 SEHNR, CDR2 FQNEAQ (reference sequence). The CDR3 contains 17 residues. CDR3 region: CASSLITTSGGPGELFF. The CDR3 DNA is TGTGCCAGCAGCCTCATCACGACTAGCGGGGGTCCCGGGGAGCTGTTTTTT.

The rearrangement uses TRBV19 and TRBJ2-6, with TRBD1 matching 7 bases. The CDR3 has 18 residues. CDR1 is LNHDA, CDR2 SQIVND, per germline (reference sequence). J lost 0 bases, V lost 3 bases, and 8 bases had no gene match. For the CDR3, the DNA is TGTGCCAGTAGTATTTTGCAGGGGGTATACTCTGGGGCCAACGTCCTGACTTTC. It specifies CASSILQGVYSGANVLTF.

This rearrangement joins TRBV5-1 to TRBJ1-2, with D maybe TRBD1 (6 bases). Germline V CDR1 and CDR2: SGHRS, YFSETQ. There are 14 residues in the CDR3. V shed 8 bases and J shed 8 bases, with 22 bases lying between them. DNA for the CDR3: TGCGCCAGTGCAGCGGGGGCTAAGGATTACGGCTACACCTTC. It codes for CASAAGAKDYGYTF.

This clone was counted once. DNA of the CDR3: TGTGCCAGTAGTATATCCGGACAGGGGCCACAAGAGACCCAGTACTTC. Its translation: CASSISGQGPQETQYF. V gene TRBV19 combines with J gene TRBJ2-5; 9 bases align to TRBD1. Unmatched junction bases numbered 6, after V lost 2 bases and J lost 2 bases. Germline V lookup: CDR1 LNHDA, CDR2 SQIVND (reference sequence). The CDR3 runs to 16 residues.

J is TRBJ1-2 and V is TRBV10-2; D may be TRBD1 (5 bases). Germline V gives CDR1 WSHSY, CDR2 SAAADI. V shed 7 bases and J shed 6 bases, with 15 bases lying between them. The CDR3 is made up of 13 amino acids. As DNA, the CDR3 is TGCGCCAGCAACCCCTCTGGGGCGGATGGCTACACCTTC. Protein product: CASNPSGADGYTF.

The table lists this clone with a count of one. The chain has TRBV9 and TRBJ2-2; TRBD1 agrees at 8 bases. Germline V gives CDR1 SGDLS, CDR2 YYNGEE. The CDR3 loop spans 15 amino acids. Unmatched junction bases numbered 6, after V lost 4 bases and J lost 4 bases. CDR3 sequence: CASSTGQGSTGELFF. CDR3 nucleotides: TGTGCCAGCAGCACAGGACAGGGCTCCACCGGGGAGCTGTTTTTT.